Here is one TCR beta chain with its context. This clone is labeled medium-sized (0.01 to 0.1%). Its antigen is still unknown. Base qualities were left out, and no much larger clone turns up one base away. The data derive from a study of cytomegalovirus exposure and HLA in healthy donors listed by TCRdb under 2017. About the investigation overall: An earlier analysis of roughly 570 of the donors reported 250 to 350 Gb of sequence data and roughly 120 million unique TCR beta sequences obtained from about 179 million T cells. Roughly five DR-DQ haplotypes were handled as single units for association and clustering because linkage in the cohort was strong. Every repertoire in the discovery cohort had been generated on one and the same sequencing platform. An early release that covered more than 550 HLA-typed donors contained about 300 gigabases of sequencing data and 75 million to 100 million unique TCR sequences. Both class I and class II loci were covered by HLA typing, at four-digit resolution. In a later genetic analysis, genome-wide SNP genotypes for about three fifths of the 666 donors were used, and that subset was treated as a discovery cohort. Among the roughly 370 genotyped donors, approximately 82% belonged to the genetic ancestry cluster associated with self-reported Caucasian donors. Besides the first cohort of approximately 710 subjects, a separate validation cohort made up of 90 to 150 different subjects was used. The study profiled the T cell repertoires of about 720 subjects by immunosequencing and related them to cytomegalovirus serostatus. An earlier analysis of around 640 of the donors used high-throughput TCR beta sequencing to judge whether each TCR beta V gene segment behaved as functional or pseudogenic. Rather than using new phenotypic data, the later analysis identified candidate immune exposures from TCR beta sequences and from how often those sequences occurred across donors. The study combined high-throughput TCR immunosequencing, statistical association of individual TCRs with disease status, and machine learning to predict cytomegalovirus infection status. Across approximately 420 genotyped donors of the cohort, an average of about 250,000 unique TCR beta nucleotide sequences per donor were sequenced, and roughly a sixth of those sequences were non-productive. The study aimed to test whether cataloging public T cell receptors could reveal signatures of past pathogen exposure. Donor age, sex, ethnicity and CMV serostatus were collected together with the repertoire data. A later analysis re-analyzed previously published TCR beta repertoires from 550 to 700 donors and added high-resolution HLA genotyping to study TCR occurrence patterns. The number of typed donors differed by locus: 629-630 for A, B, C, DRB1 and DQB1; 500 to 550 for DQA1; 606 for DPA1; and 450 to 480 for DPB1.

General findings and caveats noted by the study authors: Broadly in line with IMGT annotations, most TCR beta V segments showed up in productive rearrangements about 87% or about 30% of the time in an earlier analysis of 450 to 750 of the donors. Several of the top co-occurrence clusters appeared to be linked to parvovirus B19, influenza, CMV and Epstein-Barr virus, according to a later analysis. In this cohort, only TCR beta chains were sequenced, and detectable features were limited by the absence of alpha or paired-chain data. Across donors, most TCR sequences were observed very rarely, whereas some public TCRs were present in many individuals. A cluster of highly shared sequence variants was judged likely to be a technical artifact of the sequencing pipeline. In a later analysis, HLA-associated TCR beta chains showed more clonal expansion and lower generation probabilities than non-associated chains that were equally common. Assigning TCR associations to individual alleles was difficult when HLA alleles, especially DR and DQ, strongly co-occurred. In the study, about 150 TCR beta chains were listed as associated with cytomegalovirus. According to a later analysis, TCR association rates differed among HLA loci, with DRB1 alleles showing the most associated TCRs and HLA-C alleles showing the fewest. Linkage disequilibrium might explain the correlated functional status among segregating V segments, but an unknown experimental factor could not be excluded. A further reported finding was that TCR beta sequences accurately predicted the HLA-A and HLA-B alleles for most subjects in the first cohort. The authors suggested that the approach could potentially be generalized to other disease states and immunological phenotypes. At a false discovery rate of 0.05, a later analysis linked fewer than 20,000 TCR beta sequences to specific HLA alleles. The presence/absence analyses assumed that sequencing depth was roughly uniform across donors, and that assumption may not be true. In vitro tests confirmed that three of the cytomegalovirus-associated TCR beta chains recognize cytomegalovirus antigens. An association between a missense DCLRE1C variant and V-gene and J-gene trimming of TCR beta chains was found in a later genetic analysis and replicated in an independent cohort. According to a later genetic analysis, donors in an Asian-associated ancestry cluster had fewer N-insertions in productive TCRs than the roughly 660-donor mean. Some IMGT-functional V segments, including TRBV6-2 and TRBV6-3, could not be told apart with the 87-base-pair reads, so those segments were excluded. Because HLA typing was unavailable for some donors at each locus, only the typed subset was used in association tests. In both the original and validation cohorts, the classifier was reported to diagnose cytomegalovirus status with high specificity and sensitivity. In a later analysis, most CMV-associated TCR beta chains were found to appear HLA-restricted, with HLA associations seemingly driven largely by CMV exposure. The earlier analysis of some 560 of the donors excluded roughly 16 rarely observed V segments, including chromosome 9 orphons, because counts were too low. For the cohort, immune exposure information was limited to CMV serostatus.

Inclusive of the bounding cysteine and phenylalanine, the CDR3 is 14 residues long. The retained sequence is limited to the CDR3, 42 bases, with the frame set at the first base. In the germline V gene (reference sequence), CDR1 corresponds to SEHNR and CDR2 to FQNEAQ. In total, roughly 710 healthy bone marrow donors made up the cohort. At the time of sampling, every cohort member was nominally healthy, though immune exposures that went unrecorded were likely present. The donor tested CMV seropositive and was one of the 289 seropositive cohort members. Each donor provided a peripheral blood sample, and peripheral blood mononuclear cells were used for TCR beta sequencing. The Qiagen DNeasy Blood Extraction Kit was used to extract genomic DNA from the blood cell samples. Preparation of the library involved the immunoSEQ multiplex PCR assay. The multiplex PCR relied on a mix of 60 forward primers for TCR Vbeta segments and 13 reverse primers for TCR Jbeta segments. A multiplex PCR assay on genomic DNA amplified the CDR3 region of rearranged TCR beta genes. Amplified TCR beta libraries were sequenced as 87-base-pair reads on the Illumina HiSeq System. Per the original workflow: Across the 670 or so repertoires, a later analysis counted roughly 77 million unique TCR beta chains, some 11 million of which were shared by at least two donors. Raw reads were error-corrected and collapsed into unique sequences with a nearest-neighbor algorithm that merged closely related sequences to remove PCR and sequencing errors. To assign V, D and J gene segments, CDR3 sequences were aligned to IMGT reference sequences. Each retained sequence needed at least a six-nucleotide match to both a V gene segment and a J gene segment. Rearrangements were called productive when the CDR3 lacked stop codons and stayed in frame with V and J; all others were non-productive. CDR3 was defined by IMGT convention, running from the second conserved V-encoded cysteine to the conserved J-encoded phenylalanine. The earlier analysis of more than 450 of the donors excluded sequences that lacked an unambiguous match to a single V gene segment. An earlier analysis of 587 of the donors classified V segments as functional when productive rearrangements were above 56.7% and as segregating when the standard deviation between donors was above 5%. A statistical classification framework was built for diagnosing cytomegalovirus status from the catalog of TCR beta chain sequences. V and J gene assignment, in a later analysis, came from comparing TCR nucleotide sequences with IMGT/GENE-DB human TR gene sequences. Using the TCRdist pipeline, a later analysis assigned CDR3 sequences along with most-parsimonious VDJ recombination scenarios. In a later analysis, each TCR beta chain was defined by its CDR3 amino acid sequence together with its V-gene family, and reads without a unique V-gene family were excluded. In a later analysis, nearly 600 highly shared, low-generation-probability nucleotide sequences were removed to address suspected cross-contamination and a sequencing artifact. A later analysis calculated a clonal expansion index for each public chain from normalized within-repertoire ranks of inferred template counts. In a later analysis, generation probabilities were computed with a VDJ recombination model fitted to out-of-frame rearrangements, and the resulting probabilities were checked against IGoR. In a later analysis, TCR-TCR, TCR-HLA and TCR-CMV co-occurrence was scored with hypergeometric tests, and a repertoire-size bias correction was applied to TCR pairs. A later analysis estimated false discovery rates by permuting HLA or CMV assignments 20 times. In a later analysis, co-occurring TCRs were grouped with DBSCAN, and TCRdist sequence similarity was added when clustering was performed within HLA-allele-positive subsets. Repertoires with fewer than 30,000 or more than 120,000 public chains, plus five repertoires with anomalous nucleotide sharing, were excluded from co-occurrence clustering. TCRdb carries this immuneACCESS record with in-frame sequences only. Its versions omit some clonotypes, under half of them owing to an unresolved V gene in the studies checked, with the rest unexplained. V, J and clone size are taken as reported in that table, and D and trimming were inferred from the DNA itself. Present in this sample are 150,000 or so clones, 84% of which were seen just once. The ten largest clones add up to 5% to 7.5% of the sample.

This clonotype originated in a man aged 45 to 65 in good health and CMV-seropositive. The chain joins TRBV7-9 to TRBJ2-6, and the D gene may be TRBD1, 6 bases matching. Sequencing was carried out using PBMCs. The CDR3 has the sequence CGDRISSGANVLTF. The DNA sequence is TGTGGAGACAGGATTTCCTCTGGGGCCAACGTCCTGACTTTC.